These 3 T cell receptor beta chains share one sample of origin, sequenced in a study of T-cell memory formation after mild COVID-19. Each CDR3 protein is one row after TCRdb ran MiXCR on the 5' RACE reads. The sample yields around 320,000 distinct CDR3 sequences, 13% to 15% seen once. Sequencing input: PBMCs or a T cell subset sorted from them (not recorded which). The receptors come from a man between 18 and 29 years old who had mild COVID-19 (a few samples of this study predate the infection). Cell type and time point are not known.

This clonotype was seen a handful of times. The chain couples TRBV7-9 to TRBJ1-3; D not certain. The CDR3 has 16 residues. CDR1 and CDR2 (germline): SEHNR, FQNEAQ (reference sequence). Trimming took off 7 bases at V and 2 bases at J, with 18 bases between the two ends. The CDR3 loop is CASITASGFPGNTIYF. In nucleotides, the CDR3 is TGTGCCAGCATCACCGCATCTGGGTTCCCTGGAAACACCATATATTTT. The entire variable domain, with the rest obtained from reference TRBV7-9 and TRBJ1-3, is as follows: DTGVSQNPRHKITKRGQNVTFRCDPISEHNRLYWYRQTLGQGPEFLTYFQNEAQLEKSRLLSDRFSAERPKGSFSTLEIQRTEQGDSAMYLCASITASGFPGNTIYFGEGSWLTVV.

J is TRBJ2-7 and V is TRBV6-5, with D unresolved. This CDR3 has 13 amino acids. CDR1 is MNHEY and CDR2 is SVGAGI in the germline V gene. V dropped 2 bases and J dropped 0 bases, with 5 bases sitting between them. In nucleotides, the CDR3 is TGTGCCAGCAGTTACGACGGCTCCTACGAGCAGTACTTC. This gives the protein CASSYDGSYEQYF.

The table lists this clonotype with many counts. The J gene is TRBJ2-2, the V gene TRBV5-1; the match to TRBD2 covers 8 bases. The CDR3 runs 18 residues. CDR1 is SGHRS and CDR2 is YFSETQ in the germline V gene. Trimming took 3 bases from V and 4 from J; bases not matched to a gene: 14. This chain's CDR3 is CASSSYGVVAGSTGELFF. In nucleotides, the CDR3 is TGCGCCAGCAGCTCGTATGGGGTTGTAGCGGGGTCCACCGGGGAGCTGTTTTTT.